The 31 T cell receptor beta chains given below trace back to one sample, sequenced in a study of T cell responses to AZD1222 COVID-19 vaccine. Libraries were prepared by immunoSEQ multiplex PCR; TCRdb keeps only in-frame clonotypes and omits some of them. Seen here are roughly 120,000 clones, about 86% observed once, and the top ten hold around 17%. The sequences come from peripheral blood, collected 28 days after the second AZD1222 dose. The receptors here all came from an adult who received the AZD1222 COVID-19 vaccine.

The genes are TRBV7-9 and TRBJ1-1; D remains unclear. The CDR3 covers 13 residues. V was clipped by 2 bases and J by 5 bases, with 9 bases between them. The V gene's germline CDR1 is SEHNR and CDR2 FQNEAQ (reference sequence). CDR3 DNA sequence: TGTGCCAGCAGCTTACCGCTGGTTACTGAAGCTTTCTTT. Translation: CASSLPLVTEAFF. Using reference TRBV7-9 and TRBJ1-1 for the parts outside the CDR3, the full variable domain is DTGVSQNPRHKITKRGQNVTFRCDPISEHNRLYWYRQTLGQGPEFLTYFQNEAQLEKSRLLSDRFSAERPKGSFSTLEIQRTEQGDSAMYLCASSLPLVTEAFFGQGTRLTVV.

The chain combines TRBV19 with TRBJ2-6; 10 bases fit TRBD1. This CDR3 is built from 16 residues. V was pared by 4 bases and J by 4 bases, with 4 bases of the junction left unmatched. Germline V CDR1 and CDR2: LNHDA, SQIVND (reference sequence). The DNA for the CDR3 is TGTGCCAGTAGTAGACAGGGGGCCGGCGGGGCCAACGTCCTGACTTTC. Protein: CASSRQGAGGANVLTF. Together with reference TRBV19 and TRBJ2-6, the CDR3 gives the full variable domain: DGGITQSPKYLFRKEGQNVTLSCEQNLNHDAMYWYRQDPGQGLRLIYYSQIVNDFQKGDIAEGYSVSREKKESFPLTVTSAQKNPTAFYLCASSRQGAGGANVLTFGAGSRLTVL.

Written as DNA, the CDR3 is TGTGCCAGCAGTTACTCCGGGACTAGTTTGGAGACCCAGTACTTC. Translated: CASSYSGTSLETQYF. The chain carries TRBV27 and TRBJ2-5; 8 bases align to TRBD2. Germline V lookup: CDR1 MNHEY, CDR2 SMNVEV (reference sequence). The CDR3 spans 15 residues. The V gene end was trimmed by 4 bases and the J gene end by 5 bases; junction bases not matched to a gene: 9.

The chain carries TRBV3-1 (or the pseudogene TRBV3-2) and TRBJ1-2; D not certain. This CDR3 spans 13 amino acids. V lost 2 bases to trimming and J lost 2 bases, with 6 bases between them. Germline CDR1 reads LGHDT; CDR2 reads YNNKEL (reference sequence). CDR3 nucleotide sequence: TGTGCCAGCAGCCAATCAGTGAACTATGGCTACACCTTC. Translated, it gives CASSQSVNYGYTF.

The chain employs TRBV7-2 and TRBJ2-3; the D call may be TRBD1 or TRBD2 (6 bases each). V dropped 2 bases and J dropped 0 bases, with 18 bases sitting between them. The CDR3 contains 18 residues. Germline-derived CDR1 and CDR2 are SGHTA and FQGNSA. CDR3 protein: CASSLRVFIGGSTDTQYF. In nucleotides, the CDR3 is TGTGCCAGCAGCTTACGCGTATTTATCGGGGGCAGCACAGATACGCAGTATTTT.

The chain is built from TRBV10-3 and TRBJ1-2, with D possibly matching TRBD1 (5 bases). The CDR3 contains 14 residues. Trimming removed 9 bases from V and 4 bases from J, with 18 bases in between. Germline CDR1 and CDR2: ENHRY and SYGVKD. CDR3 sequence reads: CAIGAEGSLYGYTF. The CDR3 DNA reads TGTGCCATAGGGGCGGAGGGCTCGCTCTATGGCTACACCTTC.

The chain is built from TRBV9 and TRBJ1-2; 11 bases line up with TRBD1. The germline V gene has CDR1 SGDLS and CDR2 YYNGEE. Trimming cost V 3 bases and J 4 bases; bases outside gene matches: 5. This CDR3 contains 15 residues. CDR3 in DNA: TGTGCCAGCAGCGCCGGACAGGGGGCAGGCTATGGCTACACCTTC. It encodes CASSAGQGAGYGYTF.

V is TRBV7-3 and J is TRBJ1-5; no firm D call. The CDR3 sequence is 16 residues long. Trimming pared 0 bases from V and 5 bases from J, leaving 14 bases between. Germline lookup yields CDR1 SGHTA and CDR2 FQGTGA. CDR3 coding DNA: TGTGCCAGCAGCTTAACAGTAGGGCGAAGGGATCAGCCCCAGCATTTT. This codes for CASSLTVGRRDQPQHF.

The CDR3 reads CASSQLYGTYTEAFF. DNA of the CDR3: TGTGCCAGCAGCCAACTCTACGGGACATACACTGAAGCTTTCTTT. The gene calls are TRBV16 and TRBJ1-1, with D perhaps TRBD1 (6 bases). Trimming removed 2 bases at V and 3 bases at J, with 13 bases between. CDR1 KGHSY and CDR2 FQNENV come from the germline V gene. CDR3 size: 15 residues. The entire variable domain, with the rest obtained from reference TRBV16 and TRBJ1-1, is as follows: GEEVAQTPKHLVRGEGQKAKLYCAPIKGHSYVFWYQQVLKNEFKFLISFQNENVFDETGMPKERFSAKCLPNSPCSLEIQATKLEDSAVYFCASSQLYGTYTEAFFGQGTRLTVV.

This clone was counted a single time. V is TRBV30 and J is TRBJ2-3; TRBD1 matches 10 bases. CDR1 and CDR2 from the germline V gene are GTSNPN and SVGIG (reference sequence). With 3 bases clipped from V and 3 bases from J, the junction kept 3 bases outside the gene matches. The CDR3 is 14 amino acids. CDR3 in amino acids: CAWSGTGATDTQYF. The CDR3 coding sequence is TGTGCCTGGAGCGGGACAGGGGCGACAGATACGCAGTATTTT.

This clone was recorded only once. CDR3 loop: CASSFGPAGTSDTQYF. The CDR3 nucleotides are TGCGCCAGCAGCTTCGGCCCTGCAGGGACTTCAGATACGCAGTATTTT. The J gene is TRBJ2-3, the V gene TRBV5-1, with a possible D match to TRBD2 (6 bases). The CDR3 spans 16 residues. V was pared by 2 bases and J by 4 bases, with 17 bases between. The germline CDR1 and CDR2 sequences are SGHRS and YFSETQ.

The chain employs TRBV5-1 and TRBJ1-4; 7 bases align to TRBD1. CDR3 length: 15 residues. The V segment lost 5 bases and the J segment 3 bases; nucleotides outside the gene matches: 7. The germline V gene has CDR1 SGHRS and CDR2 YFSETQ. For the CDR3, the DNA is TGCGCCAGCAGTTCGTCGACAGGGTCTAATGAAAAACTGTTTTTT. The encoded protein is CASSSSTGSNEKLFF. Full variable domain (remainder filled in from reference TRBV5-1 and TRBJ1-4): KAGVTQTPRYLIKTRGQQVTLSCSPISGHRSVSWYQQTPGQGLQFLFEYFSETQRNKGNFPGRFSGRQFSNSRSEMNVSTLELGDSALYLCASSSSTGSNEKLFFGSGTQLSVL.

The rearrangement uses TRBV7-2 and TRBJ1-6, with D uncertain. This CDR3 is built from 16 residues. Trimming took off 2 bases at V and 4 bases at J, with 12 bases between the two ends. Per germline, CDR1 SGHTA and CDR2 FQGNSA. CDR3: CASSLLHGRYNSPLHF. In DNA form, the CDR3 reads TGTGCCAGCAGCTTACTACATGGGCGGTATAATTCACCCCTCCACTTT.

CDR3 loop: CASSLQGLKTQYF. As DNA, the CDR3 is TGTGCCAGCAGCTTACAGGGCTTGAAGACCCAGTACTTC. This chain links TRBV7-9 with TRBJ2-5, with TRBD1 as a possible D gene (5 bases). CDR1 and CDR2 (germline): SEHNR, FQNEAQ (reference sequence). This CDR3 contains 13 residues. V was pared by 2 bases and J by 6 bases, with 10 bases between.

The chain carries TRBV5-8 and TRBJ1-5; 10 bases line up with TRBD1. Germline lookup yields CDR1 SGHTS and CDR2 YDEGEE. After removal of 1 base from V and 0 bases from J, the junction contained 10 bases not matched to a gene. The CDR3 totals 19 residues. The CDR3 loop is CASSLMTGTGAYSNQPQHF. The CDR3 DNA is TGTGCCAGCAGCTTGATGACCGGGACAGGGGCCTATAGCAATCAGCCCCAGCATTTT. The full variable domain, completed using reference TRBV5-8 and TRBJ1-5, is EAGVTQSPTHLIKTRGQQATLRCSPISGHTSVYWYQQALGLGLQFLLWYDEGEERNRGNFPPRFSGRQFPNYSSELNVNALELEDSALYLCASSLMTGTGAYSNQPQHFGDGTRLSIL.

The chain uses TRBV6-6 and TRBJ1-2; 7 bases fit TRBD1. The CDR3 loop spans 13 amino acids. With V trimmed by 6 bases and J by 6 bases, 7 bases remained unmatched. In germline, CDR1 is MNHNY, CDR2 SVGAGI (reference sequence). Here the CDR3 DNA reads TGTGCCAGCAGCGTACAGGGGTTGGATGGCTACACCTTC. Amino acids: CASSVQGLDGYTF.

The chain uses TRBV3-1 (or the pseudogene TRBV3-2) and TRBJ1-2; no clear D gene. This CDR3 has 13 amino acids. CDR1 LGHDT and CDR2 YNNKEL come from the germline V gene (reference sequence). Deletions cut 4 bases from V and 5 bases from J, with 11 bases between. Written as DNA, the CDR3 is TGTGCCAGCAGCCCCGAGGACCTATATGGCTACACCTTC. Its protein is CASSPEDLYGYTF.

This chain connects TRBV4-2 to TRBJ2-2; tentatively, D is TRBD2 (5 bases). This CDR3 comprises 15 residues. The germline V and J ends were trimmed by 2 bases and 3 bases, with 10 bases remaining between them. Germline CDR1 is LGHNA and CDR2 is YNFKEQ. The CDR3 sequence: CASSQPGLDTGELFF. The CDR3 DNA follows: TGTGCCAGCAGCCAACCCGGACTTGACACCGGGGAGCTGTTTTTT.

V and J are TRBV7-6 and TRBJ2-1; 11 bases fit TRBD2. The CDR3 extends over 19 amino acids. Germline V lookup: CDR1 SGHVS, CDR2 FNYEAQ. V was pared by 1 base and J by 4 bases, with 12 bases of the junction left unmatched. DNA of the CDR3: TGTGCCAGCAGCTTAGACGGGACAGCGGTAGCGGGGGGGTACAATGAGCAGTTCTTC. This gives the protein CASSLDGTAVAGGYNEQFF. The variable domain in full, with the rest retrieved from reference TRBV7-6 and TRBJ2-1, is GAGVSQSPRYKVTKRGQDVALRCDPISGHVSLYWYRQALGQGPEFLTYFNYEAQQDKSGLPNDRFSAERPEGSISTLTIQRTEQRDSAMYRCASSLDGTAVAGGYNEQFFGPGTRLTVL.

The V call is TRBV28, the J call TRBJ2-5; D may be TRBD1 (5 bases). This CDR3 has 14 amino acids. Per the germline V gene, CDR1 is MDHEN and CDR2 is SYDVKM. V lost 7 bases and J 4 bases, leaving 16 bases between the germline ends. CDR3 sequence reads: CASTWGLLPETQYF. CDR3 DNA sequence: TGTGCCAGCACGTGGGGCCTCCTTCCAGAGACCCAGTACTTC.

V and J are TRBV4-2 and TRBJ1-3; 9 positions agree with TRBD1. CDR3 length equals 19 residues. Trimming took 2 bases from V and 3 from J; bases not matched to a gene: 14. CDR1 LGHNA and CDR2 YNFKEQ come from the germline V gene. DNA for the CDR3: TGTGCCAGCAGCCAAAAATTACAAACCGGGACAGGGTTTGGAAACACCATATATTTT. The encoded protein is CASSQKLQTGTGFGNTIYF.

The chain recombines TRBV29-1 with TRBJ1-3; no clear D gene. V dropped 4 bases and J dropped 0 bases, with 10 bases sitting between them. The length of the CDR3 is 14 residues. Germline CDR1 SQVTM, CDR2 ANQGSEA. The CDR3 DNA reads TGCAGCGTTGCGATAATCTCCTCTGGAAACACCATATATTTT. This sequence encodes CSVAIISSGNTIYF.

This sequence joins TRBV6-5 and TRBJ2-1; TRBD1 agrees at 8 bases. The germline V gene encodes CDR1 MNHEY and CDR2 SVGAGI. The CDR3 has 13 amino acids. Germline trimming cut 6 bases from V and 8 bases from J; bases unmatched to any gene: 6. For the CDR3, the DNA is TGTGCCAGCAGAAGAGACAGGGGCCATGAGCAGTTCTTC. Translation: CASRRDRGHEQFF.

The chain has TRBV7-2 and TRBJ1-2, with TRBD1 identical over 8 bases. The length of the CDR3 is 14 residues. Germline values: CDR1 SGHTA, CDR2 FQGNSA. Unmatched junction bases numbered 6, after V lost 5 bases and J lost 4 bases. This CDR3 reads CASSPGTGRYGYTF. The CDR3 region has the DNA TGTGCCAGCAGCCCCGGGACAGGCCGCTATGGCTACACCTTC.

V gene TRBV6-5 combines with J gene TRBJ2-7; D is uncertain. The V end was cut by 8 bases, the J end by 2 bases, with 10 bases between. The CDR3 extends over 12 amino acids. CDR1 and CDR2 from the germline V gene are MNHEY and SVGAGI. CDR3 region: CASEERTYEQYF. CDR3 DNA: TGTGCCAGCGAAGAAAGGACCTACGAGCAGTACTTC.

There are a few counts of this clone. The chain joins TRBV28 to TRBJ1-1, with D perhaps matching TRBD1 (6 bases). The V and J ends lost 3 bases and 6 bases respectively, with 17 bases between them. The CDR3 is made up of 15 amino acids. Germline V gene lookup returns CDR1 MDHEN and CDR2 SYDVKM. This CDR3 is CASSFGGARASEAFF. The CDR3 DNA is TGTGCCAGCAGTTTTGGGGGGGCCCGGGCCTCTGAAGCTTTCTTT.

V is TRBV19 and J is TRBJ1-5; D gene unclear. This CDR3 spans 13 amino acids. The germline gives CDR1 LNHDA, CDR2 SQIVND (reference sequence). V lost 5 bases and J 4 bases, leaving 9 bases between the germline ends. The CDR3 sequence is CASSANTNQPQHF. CDR3 bases: TGTGCCAGTAGTGCCAACACAAATCAGCCCCAGCATTTT.

The chain employs TRBV27 and TRBJ1-5, with 9 bases aligning to TRBD1. The ends lost 4 bases at V and 5 bases at J; junction bases unmatched: 9. The germline gives CDR1 MNHEY, CDR2 SMNVEV (reference sequence). The CDR3 covers 16 residues. This CDR3 reads CASSSLGQGLDQPQHF. The CDR3 DNA reads as TGTGCCAGCAGTTCGTTGGGACAGGGTCTCGATCAGCCCCAGCATTTT.

This chain connects TRBV27 to TRBJ1-5; D might be TRBD1 (6 bases). CDR1 is MNHEY and CDR2 is SMNVEV in the germline V gene (reference sequence). V lost 4 bases, J lost 7 bases, and 11 bases lay in between. The CDR3 is 13 residues long. CDR3 loop: CASSSQGRQPQHF. The CDR3 bases are TGTGCCAGCAGTTCACAGGGTAGGCAGCCCCAGCATTTT.

The gene calls are TRBV19 and TRBJ1-1; D is undetermined. V was pared by 7 bases and J by 0 bases, with 12 bases between. The CDR3 loop spans 14 amino acids. The germline V gene encodes CDR1 LNHDA and CDR2 SQIVND (reference sequence). Written as DNA, the CDR3 is TGTGCCAGTACCTACAGTGGTTTGAACACTGAAGCTTTCTTT. Protein: CASTYSGLNTEAFF. Full variable domain (outside the CDR3, taken from reference TRBV19 and TRBJ1-1): DGGITQSPKYLFRKEGQNVTLSCEQNLNHDAMYWYRQDPGQGLRLIYYSQIVNDFQKGDIAEGYSVSREKKESFPLTVTSAQKNPTAFYLCASTYSGLNTEAFFGQGTRLTVV.

This clone was seen a single time. The gene calls are TRBV27 and TRBJ2-3; the match to TRBD1 covers 8 bases. Looked up from germline, CDR1 is MNHEY and CDR2 is SMNVEV (reference sequence). The CDR3 consists of 14 residues. The junction had 4 bases not matched to a gene; V was cut back by 5 bases and J by 3 bases. The CDR3 coding sequence is TGTGCCAGCAGTAAGACAGGGGTAACAGATACGCAGTATTTT. It is translated as CASSKTGVTDTQYF.